The next 30 T cell receptor beta chains were all read from a single sample in a study of shared clonotypes between healthy human individuals. Assay: immunoSEQ multiplex PCR; the TCRdb copy retains only in-frame clones and omits some. Of over a million clones listed, more than 60% are singletons. Sequencing was performed on memory CD4+ T cells sorted from blood. Subset meaning: CD45RA-negative fraction. These TCRs come from a man younger than 35 in good health.

J is TRBJ2-5 and V is TRBV30; the match to TRBD2 covers 13 bases. The germline V gene has CDR1 GTSNPN and CDR2 SVGIG (reference sequence). This CDR3 has 15 amino acids. V trimming: 2 bases; J trimming: 2 bases; junction bases outside the gene matches: 2. CDR3 in amino acids: CAWSLGLAGQETQYF. The CDR3 DNA is TGTGCCTGGAGTCTGGGACTAGCGGGACAAGAGACCCAGTACTTC. The full variable domain, completed using reference TRBV30 and TRBJ2-5, is SQTIHQWPATLVQPVGSPLSLECTVEGTSNPNLYWYRQAAGRGLQLLFYSVGIGQISSEVPQNLSASRPQDRQFILSSKKLLLSDSGFYLCAWSLGLAGQETQYFGPGTRLLVL.

The chain is built from TRBV7-9 and TRBJ1-2; D uncertain. CDR1 and CDR2 (germline): SEHNR, FQNEAQ (reference sequence). The CDR3 contains 15 residues. Trimming took off 0 bases at V and 12 bases at J, with 20 bases between the two ends. The CDR3 nucleotides read TGTGCCAGCAGCTTAGCTGAGGTTGTGGGAATGGAGGACACCTTC. Its translation is CASSLAEVVGMEDTF. The complete variable domain, with remaining parts taken from reference TRBV7-9 and TRBJ1-2, reads DTGVSQNPRHKITKRGQNVTFRCDPISEHNRLYWYRQTLGQGPEFLTYFQNEAQLEKSRLLSDRFSAERPKGSFSTLEIQRTEQGDSAMYLCASSLAEVVGMEDTFGSGTRLTVV.

In this sample, this clone turned up once. The V gene is TRBV5-4, the J gene TRBJ1-5; weak D call: TRBD1 (6 bases). This CDR3 region has 15 residues. V lost 4 bases and J 5 bases, leaving 16 bases between the germline ends. Germline V CDR1 and CDR2: SGHNT, YYREEE (reference sequence). CDR3 sequence (DNA): TGTGCCAGCAGCCTTGGACAGAGTAATTATCAGCCCCAGCATTTT. This codes for CASSLGQSNYQPQHF.

The chain links TRBV10-3 to TRBJ2-7; weak D call: TRBD2 (7 bases). Per the germline V gene, CDR1 is ENHRY and CDR2 is SYGVKD. CDR3 length: 13 amino acids. Between the trimmed V and J ends, which lost 8 bases and 3 bases, there was a span of 14 bases. CDR3 sequence reads: CAIGGDTVYEQYF. DNA for the CDR3: TGTGCCATCGGGGGGGACACAGTCTACGAGCAGTACTTC.

This sequence joins TRBV5-6 and TRBJ1-6, with a possible D match to TRBD1 (5 bases). Trimming took off 4 bases at V and 11 bases at J, with 13 bases between the two ends. CDR1 SGHDT and CDR2 YYEEEE come from the germline V gene. The CDR3 contains 13 residues. As DNA, the CDR3 is TGTGCCAGCAGCCGCCTTGAGGGGACACCCCTCCACTTT. It translates to CASSRLEGTPLHF.

This chain links TRBV5-6 with TRBJ2-5; no firm D call. The CDR3 is made up of 15 amino acids. V gave up 1 base and J gave up 2 bases, with 12 bases separating them. The germline gives CDR1 SGHDT, CDR2 YYEEEE. Here the CDR3 reads CASSLTKLSQETQYF. CDR3 nucleotide sequence: TGTGCCAGCAGCTTGACAAAACTCTCGCAAGAGACCCAGTACTTC. The full variable domain, in which reference TRBV5-6 and TRBJ2-5 provide the parts outside the CDR3, is DAGVTQSPTHLIKTRGQQVTLRCSPKSGHDTVSWYQQALGQGPQFIFQYYEEEERQRGNFPDRFSGHQFPNYSSELNVNALLLGDSALYLCASSLTKLSQETQYFGPGTRLLVL.

The chain is built from TRBV2 and TRBJ1-4; TRBD1 matches at 11 bases. This CDR3 comprises 14 residues. The V gene's germline CDR1 is SNHLY and CDR2 FYNNEI. The J segment lost 7 bases and the V segment lost 8 bases, leaving 6 bases of the junction unmatched. The CDR3 DNA sequence: TGTGCCAGCGGAGGACAGGGGGCTATTGAAAAACTGTTTTTT. Encoded protein: CASGGQGAIEKLFF.

This clone was seen only once. This chain's CDR3 is CASSSAPGNTIYF. The CDR3 DNA is TGTGCCAGCTCGTCGGCCCCTGGAAACACCATATATTTT. The chain has TRBV27 and TRBJ1-3; unclear D gene. Looked up from germline, CDR1 is MNHEY and CDR2 is SMNVEV (reference sequence). This CDR3 is built from 13 residues. V was trimmed by 8 bases and J by 2 bases, leaving 10 bases between them.

This clone was detected only a few times. The V gene is TRBV11-2, the J gene TRBJ2-1; unclear D gene. Germline V CDR1 and CDR2: SGHAT, FQNNGV. CDR3 length: 15 amino acids. V lost 5 bases and J 0 bases, leaving 11 bases between the germline ends. CDR3: CASSTVLVSYNEQFF. The CDR3 DNA reads TGTGCCAGCAGCACGGTCCTCGTCTCCTACAATGAGCAGTTCTTC.

This clone was seen many times. The V and J genes are TRBV11-3 and TRBJ2-1, with TRBD2 matching 13 bases. CDR1 is SGHNT and CDR2 is YENEEA in the germline V gene. The CDR3 spans 15 residues. The V segment lost 5 bases and the J segment 10 bases; nucleotides outside the gene matches: 8. The CDR3 bases are TGTGCCAGCAGCAGAGGACTAGCGGGAGAGTGGGAGCAGTTCTTC. Translated: CASSRGLAGEWEQFF.

This sequence joins TRBV29-1 and TRBJ2-7; 10 nucleotides match TRBD1. The junction had 12 bases not matched to a gene; V was cut back by 6 bases and J by 4 bases. From germline, CDR1 is SQVTM and CDR2 ANQGSEA. The CDR3 has 15 residues. This chain's CDR3 is CSVKRDRGLGYEQYF. CDR3 bases: TGCAGCGTGAAAAGAGACAGGGGGCTAGGGTACGAGCAGTACTTC.

J is TRBJ1-5 and V is TRBV6-1; D is ambiguous. The CDR3 loop spans 15 amino acids. V lost 5 bases to trimming and J lost 2 bases, with 13 bases between them. Per germline, CDR1 MNHNS and CDR2 SASEGT. This CDR3 reads CASSPLDSGNQPQHF. In nucleotides, the CDR3 is TGTGCCAGCAGTCCGCTAGACTCGGGCAATCAGCCCCAGCATTTT.

This clone occurred once. The genes are TRBV5-1 and TRBJ2-5; TRBD2 matches 14 bases. Germline V gene sequence: CDR1 SGHRS, CDR2 YFSETQ. J gave up 1 base and V 8 bases, and 7 bases lay outside the gene matches. This CDR3 region has 16 residues. The CDR3: CASGTSGGRVQETQYF. CDR3 nucleotide sequence: TGCGCCAGTGGGACTAGCGGGGGCCGGGTCCAAGAGACCCAGTACTTC.

The chain employs TRBV5-1 and TRBJ1-3; TRBD1 agrees at 8 bases. The CDR3 extends over 14 amino acids. CDR1 is SGHRS, CDR2 YFSETQ, per germline. The V gene end was trimmed by 2 bases and the J gene end by 9 bases; junction bases not matched to a gene: 7. CDR3 loop: CASSFSDRDSTIYF. The DNA for the CDR3 is TGCGCCAGCAGCTTCTCGGACAGGGATAGCACCATATATTTT.

V and J are TRBV19 and TRBJ1-5, with unresolved D. This CDR3 contains 14 residues. V was trimmed by 1 base and J by 5 bases, leaving 9 bases between them. Germline-derived CDR1 and CDR2 are LNHDA and SQIVND (reference sequence). CDR3 sequence (DNA): TGTGCCAGTAGTATAGGACGGACCGATCAGCCCCAGCATTTT. It yields the protein CASSIGRTDQPQHF.

This chain joins TRBV5-1 and TRBJ1-1; D gene ambiguous. Germline V gives CDR1 SGHRS, CDR2 YFSETQ. CDR3 size: 14 residues. Trimming took 4 bases from V and 3 from J, leaving 13 bases between them. CDR3 nucleotide sequence: TGCGCCAGCAGCGAATCACAGACTTACACTGAAGCTTTCTTT. It is translated as CASSESQTYTEAFF.

This clone was picked up a small number of times. The gene calls are TRBV7-2 and TRBJ1-5; perhaps TRBD1 as D (6 bases). The CDR3 has 15 residues. The V end was cut by 5 bases, the J end by 3 bases, with 14 bases between. Germline V gene sequence: CDR1 SGHTA, CDR2 FQGNSA. The CDR3 is CASSVDSLNNQPQHF. In DNA form, the CDR3 reads TGTGCCAGCAGCGTGGACAGCCTAAACAATCAGCCCCAGCATTTT.

The chain employs TRBV5-1 and TRBJ1-1; 10 bases map to TRBD1. Germline CDR1 reads SGHRS; CDR2 reads YFSETQ. The length of the CDR3 is 14 residues. J lost 7 bases, V lost 4 bases, and 7 bases had no gene match. The CDR3: CASSQTGGSIEAFF. CDR3 DNA: TGCGCCAGCAGCCAGACAGGGGGCTCAATTGAAGCTTTCTTT.

This clone was counted only a few times. Distinct nucleotide sequences in the sample also encode this CDR3. The rearrangement uses TRBV2 and TRBJ2-5; D call uncertain. The CDR3 runs 11 residues. Germline assignment: CDR1 SNHLY and CDR2 FYNNEI. The V end lost 0 bases, the J end lost 5 bases, and 1 base lay between the germline ends. CDR3 loop: CASSEAETQYF. CDR3 bases: TGTGCCAGCAGTGAAGCTGAGACCCAGTACTTC.

The chain has TRBV5-4 and TRBJ2-5; tentative D call: TRBD1 (7 bases). The CDR3 covers 14 residues. The germline V gene encodes CDR1 SGHNT and CDR2 YYREEE (reference sequence). The germline V and J ends were trimmed by 0 bases and 4 bases, with 10 bases remaining between them. The CDR3 loop is CASSLDRGGETQYF. The CDR3 DNA sequence: TGTGCCAGCAGCTTGGACAGGGGAGGAGAGACCCAGTACTTC.

The chain has TRBV7-6 and TRBJ1-1, with D possibly being TRBD1 (6 bases). This CDR3 region has 13 residues. Looked up from germline, CDR1 is SGHVS and CDR2 is FNYEAQ. V dropped 8 bases and J dropped 1 base, with 11 bases sitting between them. CDR3: CASRRGPNTEAFF. In DNA, the CDR3 is TGTGCCAGCCGGCGGGGGCCGAACACTGAAGCTTTCTTT.

The chain carries TRBV5-1 and TRBJ1-1, with D possibly TRBD1 on 5 matching bases. Germline CDR1 and CDR2: SGHRS and YFSETQ. The CDR3 has 14 amino acids. V was cut by 4 bases and J by 0 bases, with 10 bases left in between. The CDR3 reads CASSQGGMNTEAFF. The CDR3 DNA follows: TGCGCCAGCAGCCAGGGCGGAATGAACACTGAAGCTTTCTTT. Variable domain in full (rest from reference TRBV5-1 and TRBJ1-1): KAGVTQTPRYLIKTRGQQVTLSCSPISGHRSVSWYQQTPGQGLQFLFEYFSETQRNKGNFPGRFSGRQFSNSRSEMNVSTLELGDSALYLCASSQGGMNTEAFFGQGTRLTVV.

This clone was counted a few times. The chain uses TRBV30 and TRBJ1-1, with D unresolved. V lost 0 bases and J lost 1, with 9 bases in between. This CDR3 is 14 amino acids long. Germline V gives CDR1 GTSNPN, CDR2 SVGIG (reference sequence). CDR3 in DNA: TGTGCCTGGAGTGTACGGGCAGGGAACACTGAAGCTTTCTTT. Amino acids: CAWSVRAGNTEAFF.

This clone showed up just once. For the CDR3, the DNA is TGCAGCGGGACTAACCAAGAGACCCAGTACTTC. As protein: CSGTNQETQYF. V and J are TRBV29-1 and TRBJ2-5; a possible D gene is TRBD2 (6 bases). This CDR3 contains 11 residues. Germline V gene data show CDR1 as SQVTM and CDR2 as ANQGSEA. Between the trimmed V and J ends, which lost 7 bases and 0 bases, there was a span of 6 bases. Drawing the rest from reference TRBV29-1 and TRBJ2-5, the complete variable domain is SAVISQKPSRDICQRGTSLTIQCQVDSQVTMMFWYRQQPGQSLTLIATANQGSEATYESGFVIDKFPISRPNLTFSTLTVSNMSPEDSSIYLCSGTNQETQYFGPGTRLLVL.

Concerning this clone itself: Within the sample, other DNA sequences also encode this same CDR3. The chain uses TRBV5-1 and TRBJ1-1, with D tentatively TRBD1 (5 bases). This CDR3 region has 13 residues. Looked up from germline, CDR1 is SGHRS and CDR2 is YFSETQ. V dropped 4 bases and J dropped 4 bases, with 11 bases sitting between them. CDR3 amino acids: CASSNQGGTEAFF. In nucleotides, the CDR3 is TGCGCCAGCAGCAATCAGGGTGGCACTGAAGCTTTCTTT.

About this clone: The sample carries other DNA sequences with the same CDR3. The CDR3 is CASSPSYQETQYF. CDR3 nucleotides: TGTGCCAGCTCACCGAGTTACCAAGAGACCCAGTACTTC. The V and J genes are TRBV18 and TRBJ2-5; D is undetermined. CDR1 and CDR2 from the germline V gene are KGHSH and LQKENI. CDR3 length equals 13 residues. V lost 3 bases to trimming and J lost 0 bases, with 5 bases between them.

The chain combines TRBV6-4 with TRBJ1-2; 9 nucleotides agree with TRBD1. The CDR3 is 15 residues long. Germline values: CDR1 MRHNA, CDR2 SNTAGT. V gave up 0 bases and J gave up 8 bases; unmatched junction bases: 7. The CDR3: CASSDSGTGTGGYTF. The CDR3 DNA reads as TGTGCCAGCAGTGACTCGGGGACAGGGACCGGGGGCTACACCTTC.

V gene TRBV6-1 combines with J gene TRBJ1-1; D may be TRBD1 (6 bases). The CDR3 consists of 15 residues. Germline lookup yields CDR1 MNHNS and CDR2 SASEGT. V lost 2 bases to trimming and J lost 1 base, with 11 bases between them. CDR3 loop: CASSEQGGGNTEAFF. The CDR3, as DNA: TGTGCCAGCAGTGAACAAGGAGGGGGGAACACTGAAGCTTTCTTT.

The CDR3 sequence is CASSLGQEGTQYF. CDR3 sequence (DNA): TGTGCCAGCAGCTTAGGACAGGAAGGGACCCAGTACTTC. J is TRBJ2-5 and V is TRBV7-9; D is possibly TRBD1 (6 bases). Per germline, CDR1 SEHNR and CDR2 FQNEAQ (reference sequence). The CDR3 totals 13 residues. The germline V and J ends were trimmed by 1 base and 7 bases, with 10 bases remaining between them.

The genes are TRBV5-8 and TRBJ1-4; perhaps TRBD1 as D (5 bases). V gave up 0 bases and J gave up 0 bases, with 9 bases separating them. From germline, CDR1 is SGHTS and CDR2 YDEGEE. The CDR3 covers 16 residues. This CDR3 is CASSLGRASTNEKLFF. The CDR3, as DNA: TGTGCCAGCAGCTTGGGCAGGGCTTCAACTAATGAAAAACTGTTTTTT.